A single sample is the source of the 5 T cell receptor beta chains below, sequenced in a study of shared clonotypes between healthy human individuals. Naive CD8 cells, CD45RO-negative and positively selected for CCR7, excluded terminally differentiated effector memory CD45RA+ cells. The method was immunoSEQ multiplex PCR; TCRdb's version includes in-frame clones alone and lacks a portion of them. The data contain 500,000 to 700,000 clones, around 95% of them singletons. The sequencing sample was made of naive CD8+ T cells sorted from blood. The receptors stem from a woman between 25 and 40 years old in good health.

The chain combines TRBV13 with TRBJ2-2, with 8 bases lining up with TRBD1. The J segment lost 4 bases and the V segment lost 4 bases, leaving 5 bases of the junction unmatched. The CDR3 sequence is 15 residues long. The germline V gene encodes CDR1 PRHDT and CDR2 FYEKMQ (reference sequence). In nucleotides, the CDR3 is TGTGCCAGCAGCTCAGACAGGGGCTCCACCGGGGAGCTGTTTTTT. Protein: CASSSDRGSTGELFF. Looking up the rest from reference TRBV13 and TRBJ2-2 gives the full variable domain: AAGVIQSPRHLIKEKRETATLKCYPIPRHDTVYWYQQGPGQDPQFLISFYEKMQSDKGSIPDRFSAQQFSDYHSELNMSSLELGDSALYFCASSSDRGSTGELFFGEGSRLTVL.

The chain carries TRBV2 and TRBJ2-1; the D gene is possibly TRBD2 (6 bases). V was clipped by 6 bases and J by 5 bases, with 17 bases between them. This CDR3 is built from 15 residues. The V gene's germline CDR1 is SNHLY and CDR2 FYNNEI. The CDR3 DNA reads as TGTGCCAGCAGATCGACTAGTACGAAGAACAATGAGCAGTTCTTC. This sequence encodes CASRSTSTKNNEQFF.

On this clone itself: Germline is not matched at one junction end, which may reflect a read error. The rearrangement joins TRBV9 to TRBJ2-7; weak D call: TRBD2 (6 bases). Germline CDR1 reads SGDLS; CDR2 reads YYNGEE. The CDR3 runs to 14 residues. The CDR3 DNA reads TGTGCCAGCAGTGTAGCCGGGAGTTTATACGAGCAGTACTTC. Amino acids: CASSVAGSLYEQYF.

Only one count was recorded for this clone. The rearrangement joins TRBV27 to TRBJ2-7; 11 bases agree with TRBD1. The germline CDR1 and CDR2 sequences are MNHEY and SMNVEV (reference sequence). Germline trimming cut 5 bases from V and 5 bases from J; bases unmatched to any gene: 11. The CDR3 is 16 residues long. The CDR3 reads CASSTGPGQGAHEQYF. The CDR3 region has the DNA TGTGCCAGCAGTACCGGCCCCGGACAGGGGGCTCACGAGCAGTACTTC.

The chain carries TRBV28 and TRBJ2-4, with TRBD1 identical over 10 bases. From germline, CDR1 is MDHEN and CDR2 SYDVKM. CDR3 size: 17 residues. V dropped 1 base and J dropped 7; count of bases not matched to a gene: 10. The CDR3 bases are TGTGCCAGCAGTTTATTCCTCACCCGGGACAGGGGCAACATTCAGTACTTC. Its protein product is CASSLFLTRDRGNIQYF.